This TCR beta chain is drawn from a study of blood T cell repertoires in COVID-19. Germline lookup yields CDR1 MRHNA and CDR2 SNTAGT. The CDR3 is 16 residues long. V dropped 11 bases and J dropped 4; count of bases not matched to a gene: 16. The count of this clone is one. In the authors' workflow: From reference gene primer amplification, estimates of nucleated cell counts were derived. This table comes from immunoSEQ multiplex PCR, and its TCRdb copy is limited to in-frame clones, with some not included. D and trimming come from the DNA, and the V and J calls and clone size come from that table. Found here are 120,000 to 150,000 clones, more than 75% of them singletons; the top ten hold roughly 4.8%.

The sequenced sample was peripheral blood. The rearrangement uses TRBV6-4 and TRBJ1-5; 8 bases are shared with TRBD1. The clonotype originates from a human donor in a cohort sampled during active COVID-19. CDR3 coding DNA: TGTGCCCGGGTAGGGGACAGGAACGGTAGAAATCAGCCCCAGCATTTT. It specifies CARVGDRNGRNQPQHF.